The source of this TCR beta chain is a study of cytomegalovirus exposure and HLA in healthy donors. Across the study: An analysis done earlier identified more than 100 million unique TCR beta sequences from about 179 million T cells. Of more than 350 genotyped donors, about 81% clustered with self-reported Caucasian donors. Points from the study as a whole: The classifier reportedly diagnosed cytomegalovirus status with high sensitivity and specificity.

CDR3 length: 12 amino acids. Germline V CDR1 and CDR2: MDHEN, SYDVKM. V was clipped by 4 bases and J by 3 bases, with 6 bases between them. With 60 Vbeta and 13 Jbeta primers, the PCR was carried out. Profiling relied on immunoSEQ multiplex PCR, and the TCRdb table lists in-frame clones only, not all of them. This repertoire shows about 150,000 clones, 77% found once; its top ten account for around 2%. About this clone: Its cognate antigen is unknown.

The gene calls are TRBV28 and TRBJ2-5; no clear D gene. Material: PBMCs. This sequence was found in a young man in good health and CMV-seronegative. The CDR3 DNA follows: TGTGCCAGCAGTTCTGCGGAAGAGACCCAGTACTTC. Translating gives CASSSAEETQYF.